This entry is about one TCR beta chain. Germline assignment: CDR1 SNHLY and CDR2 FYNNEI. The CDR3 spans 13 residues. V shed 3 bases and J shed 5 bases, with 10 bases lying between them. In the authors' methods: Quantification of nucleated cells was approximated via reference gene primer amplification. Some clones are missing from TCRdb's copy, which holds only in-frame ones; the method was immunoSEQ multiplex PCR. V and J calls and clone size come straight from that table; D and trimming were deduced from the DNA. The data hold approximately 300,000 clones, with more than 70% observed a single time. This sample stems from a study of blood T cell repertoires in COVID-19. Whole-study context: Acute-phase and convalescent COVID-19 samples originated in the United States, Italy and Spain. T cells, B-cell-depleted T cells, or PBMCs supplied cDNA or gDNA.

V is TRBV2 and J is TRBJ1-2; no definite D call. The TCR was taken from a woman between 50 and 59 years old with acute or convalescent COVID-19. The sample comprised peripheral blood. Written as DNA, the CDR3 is TGTGCCAGCAGTGATACAGATTTTTATGGCTACACCTTC. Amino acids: CASSDTDFYGYTF.